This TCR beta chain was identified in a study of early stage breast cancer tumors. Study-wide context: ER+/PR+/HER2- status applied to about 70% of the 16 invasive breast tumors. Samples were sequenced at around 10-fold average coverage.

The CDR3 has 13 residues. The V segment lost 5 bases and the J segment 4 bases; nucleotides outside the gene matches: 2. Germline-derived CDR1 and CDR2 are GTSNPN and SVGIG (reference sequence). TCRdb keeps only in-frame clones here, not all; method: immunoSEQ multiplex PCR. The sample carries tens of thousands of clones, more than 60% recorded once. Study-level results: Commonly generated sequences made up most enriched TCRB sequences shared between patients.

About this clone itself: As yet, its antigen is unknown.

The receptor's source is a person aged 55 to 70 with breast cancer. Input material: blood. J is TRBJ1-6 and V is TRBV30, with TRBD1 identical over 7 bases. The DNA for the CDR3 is TGTGCCTGGGGACAGGAGTATAATTCACCCCTCCACTTT. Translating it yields CAWGQEYNSPLHF.